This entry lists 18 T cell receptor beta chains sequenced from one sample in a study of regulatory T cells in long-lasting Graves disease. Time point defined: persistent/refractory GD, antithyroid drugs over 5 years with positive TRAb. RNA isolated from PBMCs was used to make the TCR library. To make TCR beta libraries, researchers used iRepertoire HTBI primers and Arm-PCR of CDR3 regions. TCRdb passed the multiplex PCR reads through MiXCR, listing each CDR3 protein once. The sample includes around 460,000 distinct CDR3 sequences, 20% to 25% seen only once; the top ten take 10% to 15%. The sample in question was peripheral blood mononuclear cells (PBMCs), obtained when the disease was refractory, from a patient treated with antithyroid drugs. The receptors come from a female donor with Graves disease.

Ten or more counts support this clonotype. The chain's CDR3 is CASSDKKGAGGTEAFF. CDR3 coding DNA: TGTGCCAGCAGTGATAAGAAGGGCGCCGGTGGCACTGAAGCTTTCTTT. V gene TRBV2 combines with J gene TRBJ1-1; no clear D. The CDR3 consists of 16 residues. With 3 bases removed from V and 4 bases from J, the gap between germline ends came to 18 bases. Germline V lookup: CDR1 SNHLY, CDR2 FYNNEI.

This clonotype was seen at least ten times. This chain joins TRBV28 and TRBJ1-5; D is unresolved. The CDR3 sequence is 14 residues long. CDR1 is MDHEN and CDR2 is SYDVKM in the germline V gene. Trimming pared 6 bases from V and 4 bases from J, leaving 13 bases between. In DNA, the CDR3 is TGTGCCAGCAGCCCCGGGAGGGCTAATCAGCCCCAGCATTTT. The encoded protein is CASSPGRANQPQHF.

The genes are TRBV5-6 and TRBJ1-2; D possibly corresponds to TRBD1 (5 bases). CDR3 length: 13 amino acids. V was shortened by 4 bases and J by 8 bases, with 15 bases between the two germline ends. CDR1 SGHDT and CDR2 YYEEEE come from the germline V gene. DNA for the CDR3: TGTGCCAGCAGCGCGGGTGGGGGAGGCGGCTACACCTTC. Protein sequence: CASSAGGGGGYTF.

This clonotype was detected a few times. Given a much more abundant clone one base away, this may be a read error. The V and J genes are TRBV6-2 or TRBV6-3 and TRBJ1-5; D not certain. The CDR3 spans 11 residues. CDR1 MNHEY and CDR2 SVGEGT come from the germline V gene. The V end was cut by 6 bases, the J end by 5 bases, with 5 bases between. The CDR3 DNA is TGTGCCAGCAGCCAAGATCAGCCCCAGCATTTT. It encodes CASSQDQPQHF.

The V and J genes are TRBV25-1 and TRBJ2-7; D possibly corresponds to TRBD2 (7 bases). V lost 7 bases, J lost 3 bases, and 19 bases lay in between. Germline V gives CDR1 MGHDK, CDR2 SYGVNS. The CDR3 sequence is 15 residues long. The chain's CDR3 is CASMKGGRRVYEQYF. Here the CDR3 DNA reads TGTGCCAGCATGAAGGGGGGGCGCCGAGTCTACGAGCAGTACTTC.

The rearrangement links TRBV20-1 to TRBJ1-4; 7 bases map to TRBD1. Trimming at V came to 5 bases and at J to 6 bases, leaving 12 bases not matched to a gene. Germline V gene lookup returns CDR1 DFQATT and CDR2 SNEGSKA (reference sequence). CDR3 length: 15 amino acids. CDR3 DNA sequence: TGCAGTGCTGGGCACGATCAGGGGGGCGATGAAAAACTGTTTTTT. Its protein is CSAGHDQGGDEKLFF.

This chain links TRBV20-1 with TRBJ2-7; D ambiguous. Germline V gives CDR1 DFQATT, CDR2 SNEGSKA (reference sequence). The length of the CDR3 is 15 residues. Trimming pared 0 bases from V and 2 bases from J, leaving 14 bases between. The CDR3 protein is CSARDLSRSTYEQYF. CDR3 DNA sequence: TGCAGTGCTAGAGATCTATCGAGGAGTACCTACGAGCAGTACTTC.

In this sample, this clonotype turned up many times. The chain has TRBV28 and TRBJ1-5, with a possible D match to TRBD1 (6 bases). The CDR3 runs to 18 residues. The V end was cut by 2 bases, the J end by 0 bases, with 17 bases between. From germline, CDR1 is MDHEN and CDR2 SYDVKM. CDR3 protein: CASSLGPGVVGSNQPQHF. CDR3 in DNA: TGTGCCAGCAGTTTAGGCCCAGGGGTGGTCGGTAGCAATCAGCCCCAGCATTTT.

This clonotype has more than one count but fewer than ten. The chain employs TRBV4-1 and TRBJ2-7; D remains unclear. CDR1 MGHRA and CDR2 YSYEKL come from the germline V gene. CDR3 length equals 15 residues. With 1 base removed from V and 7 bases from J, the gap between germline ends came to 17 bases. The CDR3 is CASSQVVAPRWEQYF. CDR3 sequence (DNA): TGCGCCAGCAGCCAAGTCGTAGCCCCGAGATGGGAGCAGTACTTC.

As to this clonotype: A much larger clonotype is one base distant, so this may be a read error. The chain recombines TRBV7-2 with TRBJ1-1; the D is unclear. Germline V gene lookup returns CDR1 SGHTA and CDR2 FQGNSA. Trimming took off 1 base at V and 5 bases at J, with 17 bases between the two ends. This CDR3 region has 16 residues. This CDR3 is CASSLVGFGVETEAFF. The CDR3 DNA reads TGTGCCAGCAGCTTAGTTGGATTCGGGGTGGAGACTGAAGCTTTCTTT.

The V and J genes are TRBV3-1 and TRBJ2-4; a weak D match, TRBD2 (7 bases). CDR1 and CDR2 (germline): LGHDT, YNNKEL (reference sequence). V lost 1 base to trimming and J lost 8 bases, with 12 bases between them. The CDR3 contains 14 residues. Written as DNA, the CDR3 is TGTGCCAGCAGCCAAGTAGGGGGAGGGGACATTCAGTACTTC. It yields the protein CASSQVGGGDIQYF.

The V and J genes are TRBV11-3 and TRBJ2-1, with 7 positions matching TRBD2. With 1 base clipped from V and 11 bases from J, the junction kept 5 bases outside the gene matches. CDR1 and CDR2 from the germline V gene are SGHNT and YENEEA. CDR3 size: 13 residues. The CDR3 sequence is CASSLGLASQQFF. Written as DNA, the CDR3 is TGTGCCAGCAGCTTAGGACTAGCTTCCCAGCAGTTCTTC.

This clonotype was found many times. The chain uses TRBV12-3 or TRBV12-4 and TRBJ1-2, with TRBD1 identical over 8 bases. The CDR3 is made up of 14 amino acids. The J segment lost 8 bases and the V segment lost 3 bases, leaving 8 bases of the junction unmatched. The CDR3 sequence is CASSFPGQGRGYTF. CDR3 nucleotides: TGTGCCAGCAGTTTCCCCGGACAGGGTAGAGGCTACACCTTC.

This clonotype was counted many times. CDR3 sequence reads: CASSELRTGNEKLFF. The CDR3 DNA reads TGTGCCAGCAGTGAGTTGCGGACAGGGAATGAAAAACTGTTTTTT. The chain is built from TRBV2 and TRBJ1-4; 8 bases are a match to TRBD1. Unmatched junction bases numbered 5, after V lost 3 bases and J lost 5 bases. The CDR3 covers 15 residues. Per germline, CDR1 SNHLY and CDR2 FYNNEI. The full variable domain, rest sourced from reference TRBV2 and TRBJ1-4, is EPEVTQTPSHQVTQMGQEVILRCVPISNHLYFYWYRQILGQKVEFLVSFYNNEISEKSEIFDDQFSVERPDGSNFTLKIRSTKLEDSAMYFCASSELRTGNEKLFFGSGTQLSVL.

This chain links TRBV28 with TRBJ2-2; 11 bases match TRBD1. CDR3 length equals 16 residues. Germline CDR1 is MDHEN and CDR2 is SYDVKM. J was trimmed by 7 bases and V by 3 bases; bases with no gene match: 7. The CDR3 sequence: CASSLIWTGGFGELFF. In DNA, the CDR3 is TGTGCCAGCAGTTTGATCTGGACAGGGGGCTTCGGGGAGCTGTTTTTT.

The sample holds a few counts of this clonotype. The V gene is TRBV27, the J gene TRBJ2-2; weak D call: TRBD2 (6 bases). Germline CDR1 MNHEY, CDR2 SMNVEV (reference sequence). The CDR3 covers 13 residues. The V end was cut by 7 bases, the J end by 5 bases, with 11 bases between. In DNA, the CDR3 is TGTGCCAGCAACTCCGGGACTACCGGGGAGCTGTTTTTT. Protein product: CASNSGTTGELFF.

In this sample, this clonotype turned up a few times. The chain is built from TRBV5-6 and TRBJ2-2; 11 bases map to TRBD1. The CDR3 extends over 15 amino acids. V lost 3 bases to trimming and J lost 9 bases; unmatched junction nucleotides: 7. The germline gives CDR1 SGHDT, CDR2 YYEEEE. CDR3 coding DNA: TGTGCCAGCAGCTGGGGGACAGGGGGGACCAGGGAGCTGTTTTTT. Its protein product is CASSWGTGGTRELFF.

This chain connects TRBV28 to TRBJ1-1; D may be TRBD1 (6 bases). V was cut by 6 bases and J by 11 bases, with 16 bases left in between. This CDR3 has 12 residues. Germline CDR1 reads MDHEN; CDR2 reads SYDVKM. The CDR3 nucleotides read TGTGCCAGCAGCGAAACCACAGGGTCGGCTTTCTTT. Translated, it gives CASSETTGSAFF.